Below, 18 T cell receptor beta chains from the same sample are listed, as sequenced in a study of T cell repertoires in cytomegalovirus infection. The antigens of these receptors remain unknown. A single record per CDR3 protein comes from TCRdb applying MiXCR to the reads. The sample carries tens of thousands of distinct CDR3 sequences, roughly 20% recorded once. Sequenced here: CD8+ T cells from cultured PBMCs, sampled from culture after CMV antigen stimulation. Receptors originate from a human donor in good health (CMV status not recorded). Some clones in this sample may be carry-over from other donors' samples.

This chain uses TRBV18 with TRBJ2-2; 9 bases fit TRBD2. V shed 2 bases, J shed 4 bases, and the junction held 2 bases outside the gene matches. Per the germline V gene, CDR1 is KGHSH and CDR2 is LQKENI. The CDR3 is made up of 15 amino acids. The CDR3 here is CASSPGTSSTGELFF. The CDR3, as DNA: TGTGCCAGCTCACCAGGGACTAGCTCCACCGGGGAGCTGTTTTTT.

The gene calls are TRBV6-5 and TRBJ2-1; tentative D call: TRBD2 (6 bases). V dropped 4 bases and J dropped 3 bases, with 7 bases sitting between them. The CDR3 loop spans 13 amino acids. Germline V lookup: CDR1 MNHEY, CDR2 SVGAGI. CDR3 region: CASSWRGYNEQFF. CDR3 nucleotide sequence: TGTGCCAGCAGTTGGAGGGGCTACAATGAGCAGTTCTTC.

The rearrangement uses TRBV7-2 and TRBJ1-5, with D possibly being TRBD1 (5 bases). Germline lookup yields CDR1 SGHTA and CDR2 FQGNSA. Trimming left V 6 bases short and J 7 bases short, with 13 bases between. The CDR3 loop spans 13 amino acids. The DNA of the CDR3 is TGTGCCAGCAGTCCCGCCGGGACGCAGCCCCAGCATTTT. This translates into CASSPAGTQPQHF. Complete variable domain (other parts from reference TRBV7-2 and TRBJ1-5): GAGVSQSPSNKVTEKGKDVELRCDPISGHTALYWYRQSLGQGLEFLIYFQGNSAPDKSGLPSDRFSAERTGGSVSTLTIQRTQQEDSAVYLCASSPAGTQPQHFGDGTRLSIL.

The CDR3: CASRRGQGSNQPQHF. The DNA of the CDR3 is TGTGCCAGCAGACGGGGACAGGGCAGCAATCAGCCCCAGCATTTT. The chain employs TRBV2 and TRBJ1-5, with 9 positions matching TRBD1. CDR1 and CDR2 (germline): SNHLY, FYNNEI. CDR3 length: 15 residues. V was clipped by 6 bases and J by 1 base; unmatched bases: 4.

This clonotype was seen a handful of times. V is TRBV7-6 and J is TRBJ2-2; D remains unclear. Trimming cost V 5 bases and J 6 bases, with 10 bases left between them. Germline V gives CDR1 SGHVS, CDR2 FNYEAQ. The CDR3 is 13 residues long. DNA of the CDR3: TGTGCCAGCAGCCTTAATAGCCCCGGGGAGCTGTTTTTT. Translating it yields CASSLNSPGELFF.

This sequence joins TRBV9 and TRBJ2-3; D is perhaps TRBD1 or TRBD2 (5 bases each). Germline assignment: CDR1 SGDLS and CDR2 YYNGEE. This CDR3 spans 15 amino acids. The V gene lost 0 bases and the J gene lost 3 bases, with 11 bases spanning the gap. The CDR3 sequence is CASSVEGRSTDTQYF. As DNA, the CDR3 is TGTGCCAGCAGCGTAGAGGGACGGTCGACAGATACGCAGTATTTT. Using reference TRBV9 and TRBJ2-3 for the parts outside the CDR3, the full variable domain is DSGVTQTPKHLITATGQRVTLRCSPRSGDLSVYWYQQSLDQGLQFLIQYYNGEERAKGNILERFSAQQFPDLHSELNLSSLELGDSALYFCASSVEGRSTDTQYFGPGTRLTVL.

There are a few counts of this clonotype. The chain combines TRBV7-2 with TRBJ2-7; D may be TRBD2 (5 bases). Germline V gene lookup returns CDR1 SGHTA and CDR2 FQGNSA. CDR3 length equals 14 residues. Between the trimmed V and J ends, which lost 5 bases and 4 bases, there was a span of 15 bases. The CDR3 region is CASSPRGFYYEQYF. CDR3 coding DNA: TGTGCCAGCAGCCCCCGGGGATTCTATTACGAGCAGTACTTC.

This clonotype was seen once. This rearrangement joins TRBV7-6 to TRBJ2-3; the D gene is possibly TRBD2 (5 bases). Trimming shortened V by 1 base and J by 9 bases, and 14 bases separated the two germline ends. Germline CDR1 SGHVS, CDR2 FNYEAQ. This CDR3 comprises 14 residues. CDR3 sequence: CASSLEAGHDTQYF. DNA for the CDR3: TGTGCCAGCAGCTTAGAGGCGGGCCACGACACGCAGTATTTT.

The V call is TRBV7-8, the J call TRBJ1-2; TRBD1 matches at 7 bases. V shed 4 bases and J 4 bases; nucleotides not matched to a gene: 9. This CDR3 region has 15 residues. Germline CDR1 reads SGHVS; CDR2 reads FQNEAQ. The CDR3 here is CASSSDRDPRYGYTF. CDR3 nucleotides: TGTGCCAGCAGCTCCGACAGGGATCCTCGCTATGGCTACACCTTC.

This chain links TRBV7-2 with TRBJ2-5; 13 bases match TRBD2. Germline trimming cut 2 bases from V and 6 bases from J; bases unmatched to any gene: 6. The CDR3 runs to 16 residues. Germline lookup yields CDR1 SGHTA and CDR2 FQGNSA. The CDR3 DNA reads as TGTGCCAGCAGCTTAACTAGCGGGGGGGCCCTGAAGACCCAGTACTTC. Its translation is CASSLTSGGALKTQYF.

This clonotype was seen more than once but under ten times. The chain combines TRBV6-5 with TRBJ1-4; D might be TRBD1 (5 bases). The germline V gene has CDR1 MNHEY and CDR2 SVGAGI. V gave up 5 bases and J gave up 0 bases, with 13 bases separating them. The CDR3 spans 16 residues. CDR3 DNA: TGTGCCAGCAGTGTTTCAGGGACTACAACTAATGAAAAACTGTTTTTT. It translates to CASSVSGTTTNEKLFF.

This clonotype has more than one count but fewer than ten. The chain employs TRBV7-2 and TRBJ2-1; no reliable D call. The V gene lost 1 base and the J gene lost 7 bases, with 23 bases spanning the gap. Looked up from germline, CDR1 is SGHTA and CDR2 is FQGNSA. This CDR3 has 18 amino acids. CDR3 sequence: CASSLESQYQLLANEQFF. CDR3 DNA sequence: TGTGCCAGCAGCTTAGAGTCCCAGTACCAACTACTTGCTAATGAGCAGTTCTTC.

This clonotype was seen only a few times. V gene TRBV6-2 or TRBV6-3 combines with J gene TRBJ2-5, with D unresolved. Germline V gene sequence: CDR1 MNHEY, CDR2 SVGEGT. The CDR3 runs to 14 residues. V was cut by 2 bases and J by 5 bases, with 12 bases left in between. This CDR3 reads CASSYVRVGETQYF. The CDR3 DNA follows: TGTGCCAGCAGTTACGTCCGGGTCGGGGAGACCCAGTACTTC.

This clonotype has a handful of counts. CDR3 amino acids: CASTPQQGINIEAFF. CDR3 nucleotides: TGTGCCAGCACCCCTCAGCAGGGCATAAATATTGAAGCTTTCTTT. The chain employs TRBV12-3 or TRBV12-4 and TRBJ1-1; weak D call: TRBD1 (5 bases). V shed 7 bases and J shed 7 bases, with 22 bases lying between them. This CDR3 has 15 amino acids.

The sample holds a few counts of this clonotype. CDR3 in DNA: TGTGCCAGTAGTATGGGTGGAATAAACTCTGGAAACACCATATATTTT. Residues: CASSMGGINSGNTIYF. The chain couples TRBV19 to TRBJ1-3; no definite D call. CDR3 length: 16 amino acids. Germline CDR1 reads LNHDA; CDR2 reads SQIVND (reference sequence). V was shortened by 3 bases and J by 0 bases, with 12 bases between the two germline ends. Full variable domain (remainder filled in from reference TRBV19 and TRBJ1-3): DGGITQSPKYLFRKEGQNVTLSCEQNLNHDAMYWYRQDPGQGLRLIYYSQIVNDFQKGDIAEGYSVSREKKESFPLTVTSAQKNPTAFYLCASSMGGINSGNTIYFGEGSWLTVV.

A few counts support this clonotype. V is TRBV6-2 or TRBV6-3 and J is TRBJ1-1, with D tentatively TRBD1 (6 bases). Looked up from germline, CDR1 is MNHEY and CDR2 is SVGEGT. This CDR3 has 13 residues. Trimming took off 6 bases at V and 2 bases at J, with 10 bases between the two ends. DNA for the CDR3: TGTGCCAGCAGCCGGGGACAAAACACTGAAGCTTTCTTT. Translation: CASSRGQNTEAFF.

The chain uses TRBV4-3 and TRBJ2-1, with TRBD1 identical over 7 bases. Germline V gene data show CDR1 as LGHNA and CDR2 as YSLEER. Unmatched junction bases numbered 13, after V lost 0 bases and J lost 8 bases. CDR3 length equals 17 residues. CDR3 bases: TGCGCCAGCAGCCAAGATAGGTGGACAGGCACAGGGGATGAGCAGTTCTTC. Translation gives CASSQDRWTGTGDEQFF.

This clonotype occurred a few times. The rearrangement uses TRBV27 and TRBJ1-1; D is unresolved. Trimming pared 3 bases from V and 1 base from J, leaving 6 bases between. Germline CDR1 MNHEY, CDR2 SMNVEV (reference sequence). The CDR3 has 13 residues. For the CDR3, the DNA is TGTGCCAGCAGTTTCGTCTCGAACACTGAAGCTTTCTTT. Its translation is CASSFVSNTEAFF.